A selection of T cell receptor beta chains follows, all from one sample in a study of T cell repertoires in ileal Crohn's disease. Generated by immunoSEQ multiplex PCR, the TCRdb table keeps only in-frame clones and is missing some. Of under 7,000 clones in the sample, about 96% are singletons; the top ten hold approximately 0.33%. The sample consisted of ileal tissue. The receptor source for this set is an adult with Crohn's disease. Each CDR3 is given with its conserved first and last residue. Fields, in order: J gene, CDR3 length, clone size, D gene, V gene, CDR3 DNA, CDR3 protein. The D gene is left open where the match is weak. Some rows mark clone size as missing; the rest say once, few, many or name a class of expanded clone.

>TRBJ2-3|17|.|TRBD1|TRBV7-9
TGTGCCAGCAGCCCTCGGACAGGGGCCCTCTTGCCAGATACGCAGTATTTT
CASSPRTGALLPDTQYF
>TRBJ1-2|14|.|.|TRBV11-2
TGTGCCAGCAGCTTGGACACCTTGGTCTATGGCTACACCTTC
CASSLDTLVYGYTF
>TRBJ1-6|14|.|.|TRBV7-9
TGTGCCAGCAGGCCAAAGGACACCCCGGGACCCCTCCACTTT
CASRPKDTPGPLHF
>TRBJ2-1|17|.|TRBD1|TRBV4-3
TGCGCCAGCAGCCAAGATTGGGGCAGGGGGCTTTTCAATGAGCAGTTCTTC
CASSQDWGRGLFNEQFF
>TRBJ1-6|19|.|.|TRBV7-9
TGTGCCAGCAGCTTAGACAGGGAAGGGCGGGTTCGTAATAATTCACCCCTCCACTTT
CASSLDREGRVRNNSPLHF
>TRBJ1-1|13|.|.|TRBV5-1
TGCGCCAGCAGCTTGAATACAGACACTGAAGCTTTCTTT
CASSLNTDTEAFF
>TRBJ1-2|14|.|TRBD1|TRBV5-6
TGTGCCAGCAACAGTGAGGACAGGGTTAGGGGCTACACCTTC
CASNSEDRVRGYTF
>TRBJ1-3|14|.|.|TRBV6-5
TGTGCCAGCAGTTCCCCAGGGTCTGGAAACACCATATATTTT
CASSSPGSGNTIYF
>TRBJ1-6|16|.|TRBD1|TRBV28
TGTGCCAGCAGCCCAGGGGGCGACTCTTATAATTCACCCCTCCACTTT
CASSPGGDSYNSPLHF
>TRBJ2-3|14|.|.|TRBV5-4
TGTGCCAGCAGCTTTTCGGGGGTCAGAGATACGCAGTATTTT
CASSFSGVRDTQYF
>TRBJ2-7|16|.|TRBD2|TRBV6-6
TGTGCCAGCAGTTCCCTGACTAGCGGGGGGCCCTACGAGCAGTACTTC
CASSSLTSGGPYEQYF
>TRBJ2-1|14|.|TRBD2|TRBV4-3
TGCGCCAGCAGCTCGGGGGGTGTCTACAATGAGCAGTTCTTC
CASSSGGVYNEQFF
>TRBJ1-5|15|.|TRBD1|TRBV30
TGTGCCTGGATGGCGAAAGGCAGGGGGAATCAGCCCCAGCATTTT
CAWMAKGRGNQPQHF
>TRBJ1-2|13|.|.|TRBV28
TGTGCCAGCAGTTTAATTCAGGGTCGGTTGGCCACCTTC
CASSLIQGRLATF
>TRBJ2-2|16|.|.|TRBV6-6
TGTGCCAGCAGTCCCCCTACAGGGATTAACACCGGGGAGCTGTTTTTT
CASSPPTGINTGELFF
>TRBJ1-4|15|.|TRBD1|TRBV4-1
TGCGCCAGCAGCGTACGAGGGGGCGCGGGGGAAAAACTGTTTTTT
CASSVRGGAGEKLFF
>TRBJ2-3|16|.|TRBD2|TRBV13
TGTGCCAGCAGCAGACGTCTAGCGGGGGGGCTGGATACGCAGTATTTT
CASSRRLAGGLDTQYF
>TRBJ1-5|16|.|TRBD1|TRBV19
TGTGCCAGTATTTCCGGGACAGGGACTCCCAATCAGCCCCAGCATTTT
CASISGTGTPNQPQHF
>TRBJ1-1|15|.|.|TRBV5-1
TGCGCCAGCAGCTATTTCACCCCCAGGGCGGCTGAAGCTTTCTTT
CASSYFTPRAAEAFF
>TRBJ1-5|15|.|.|TRBV5-5
TGTGCCAGCAGCTTTGGAGGGGTCTCTAATCAGCCCCAGCATTTT
CASSFGGVSNQPQHF
>TRBJ2-5|17|.|.|TRBV5-4
TGTGCCAGCAGACCCGGCGGAGGGAGAATCACGGCGGAGACCCAGTACTTC
CASRPGGGRITAETQYF
>TRBJ1-6|15|.|.|TRBV9
TGTGCCAGCAGCACTGGGAGCTCCTATAATTCACCCCTCCACTTT
CASSTGSSYNSPLHF
>TRBJ2-3|16|.|.|TRBV29-1
TGCAGCGTTGAAGAGGGGCTTGACGGAGCCACAGATACGCAGTATTTT
CSVEEGLDGATDTQYF
>TRBJ2-2|13|once|TRBD2|TRBV19
TGTGCCAGTAGTACCACTAGCGCCGGGGAGCTGTTTTTT
CASSTTSAGELFF
>TRBJ1-1|14|.|TRBD1|TRBV7-9
TGTGCCAGCAGCATAAGGACAGGGTATATTGAAGCTTTCTTT
CASSIRTGYIEAFF
>TRBJ2-5|15|.|TRBD2|TRBV5-1
TGCGCCAGCAGCCTTAGCGGGGATGGTCGAGAGACCCAGTACTTC
CASSLSGDGRETQYF
>TRBJ2-2|15|.|.|TRBV6-5
TGTGCCAGCAGAAGGCCGGGACATAACACCGGGGAGCTGTTTTTT
CASRRPGHNTGELFF
>TRBJ2-7|14|.|TRBD2|TRBV6-5
TGTGCCAGCAGTTACCAAGCGGGGAGCTACGAGCAGTACTTC
CASSYQAGSYEQYF
>TRBJ2-2|15|.|TRBD2|TRBV5-1
TGCGCCAGCAGCCCGGGACTAGGGAACACCGGGGAGCTGTTTTTT
CASSPGLGNTGELFF
>TRBJ2-2|16|.|TRBD1|TRBV5-1
TGCGCCAGCAGCCTCCTGACAGGGGTCAACACCGGGGAGCTGTTTTTT
CASSLLTGVNTGELFF
>TRBJ2-1|18|.|TRBD1|TRBV28
TGTGCCAGCAGTTCCTACCAACTCGACAGGGGTAACTACAATGAGCAGTTCTTC
CASSSYQLDRGNYNEQFF
>TRBJ2-7|15|.|TRBD2|TRBV6-5
TGTGCCAGCAGTTACTCGACTAGCTCTGCCTACGAGCAGTACTTC
CASSYSTSSAYEQYF
>TRBJ2-2|15|.|.|TRBV18
TGTGCCAGCTCACCCTCGACAGCGAACACCGGGGAGCTGTTTTTT
CASSPSTANTGELFF
>TRBJ1-5|14|.|TRBD1|TRBV28
TGTGCCAGCAGTCGGACAGGGGGTCCCCATGACCAGCATTTT
CASSRTGGPHDQHF
>TRBJ2-1|14|.|TRBD1|TRBV6-5
TGTGCCAGCAGGATAGACAGGGGTGACAATGAGCAGTTCTTC
CASRIDRGDNEQFF
>TRBJ1-6|16|.|.|TRBV30
TGTGCCTGGACCCCGTTGGCTAGCTCCTATAATTCACCCCTCCACTTT
CAWTPLASSYNSPLHF
>TRBJ1-5|16|.|.|TRBV19
TGTGCCAGTAGTATTTCCCCCAACGTCGGTGGTCAGCCCCAGCATTTT
CASSISPNVGGQPQHF
>TRBJ1-1|13|.|.|TRBV14
TGTGCCAGCAGCCAAGATAGACGGACGGGGGCTTTCTTT
CASSQDRRTGAFF
>TRBJ2-5|14|.|TRBD1|TRBV5-4
TGTGCCAGCAGCTTGGGACAGGGTCGAGAGACCCAGTACTTC
CASSLGQGRETQYF
>TRBJ1-5|13|.|.|TRBV7-8
TGTGCCAGCAGCTTAGCGGCAGATCAGCCCCAGCATTTT
CASSLAADQPQHF
>TRBJ1-2|12|.|.|TRBV10-3
TGTGCCATCAGTGTGCTTGACAGCGGCTACACCTTC
CAISVLDSGYTF
>TRBJ1-6|14|.|.|TRBV5-1
TGCGCCAGCAGCTTGGGTTTCTCTAATTCACCCCTCCACTTT
CASSLGFSNSPLHF
>TRBJ2-4|15|.|.|TRBV28
TGTGCCAGCAGTCCCGATTATGGGGGGAAAAACATTCAGTACTTC
CASSPDYGGKNIQYF
>TRBJ1-4|14|.|.|TRBV6-1
TGTGCCAGCAGAAAGACAGGAATCGGGGAAAAACTGTTTTTT
CASRKTGIGEKLFF
>TRBJ1-1|14|.|TRBD1|TRBV10-3
TGTGCCATCCGGCTCGGACAGGAGAACACTGAAGCTTTCTTT
CAIRLGQENTEAFF
>TRBJ2-1|15|.|TRBD1|TRBV27
TGTGCCAGCACCGAGGGACAGGGGGCCTACAATGAGCAGTTCTTC
CASTEGQGAYNEQFF
>TRBJ2-2|16|.|TRBD2|TRBV6-5
TGTGCCAGCAGTTACAGTCTAGCGGGGGGAAACGGGGAGCTGTTTTTT
CASSYSLAGGNGELFF
>TRBJ2-3|18|.|TRBD2|TRBV2
TGTGCCAGCAGAGTTCGACTAGCGGGGGAGCAAAGCACAGATACGCAGTATTTT
CASRVRLAGEQSTDTQYF
>TRBJ2-3|14|.|TRBD1|TRBV6-1
TGTGCCGGAACCTACAGGGGGCTAACAGATACGCAGTATTTT
CAGTYRGLTDTQYF
>TRBJ2-7|13|.|TRBD1|TRBV10-3
TGTGCCATCAGTGAGACGGACAGGGGCGAGCAGTACTTC
CAISETDRGEQYF
>TRBJ1-2|14|.|TRBD1|TRBV10-2
TGCGCCAGCAGTGCAGGACAGGGGAGCTATGGCTACACCTTC
CASSAGQGSYGYTF
>TRBJ1-3|16|.|TRBD1|TRBV5-6
TGTGCCAGCAGCCAATTATCGGCAGGGGGAGGAAACACCATATATTTT
CASSQLSAGGGNTIYF
>TRBJ1-2|13|.|TRBD1|TRBV7-2
TGTGCCAGCAGCAGGGACAGGGTAGATGGCTACACCTTC
CASSRDRVDGYTF